The TCR beta chain under discussion was sequenced for a study of response to subunit inactivated influenza vaccine. Broader study findings: The authors suggested that every seasonal influenza vaccination recruits few new T cells.

This clonotype was counted ten times or more. The target antigen is unknown. TCRdb analysed the RT-PCR reads with MiXCR anew, one entry per CDR3 protein. This table holds more than 700,000 distinct CDR3 sequences, about 20% found once. The J segment lost 4 bases and the V segment lost 2 bases, leaving 9 bases of the junction unmatched. Germline V CDR1 and CDR2: DFQATT, SNEGSKA (reference sequence). The CDR3 extends over 16 amino acids. The receptor was derived from a man in his fifties who received an inactivated influenza vaccine. The sequenced sample was PBMCs from blood, obtained more than 4 days after vaccination. V usage is TRBV20-1 and J usage is TRBJ2-1, with 9 bases that match TRBD2. CDR3 sequence reads: CSARPPRTSGYNEQFF. For the CDR3, the DNA is TGCAGTGCTAGACCCCCGAGAACTAGCGGGTACAATGAGCAGTTCTTC.